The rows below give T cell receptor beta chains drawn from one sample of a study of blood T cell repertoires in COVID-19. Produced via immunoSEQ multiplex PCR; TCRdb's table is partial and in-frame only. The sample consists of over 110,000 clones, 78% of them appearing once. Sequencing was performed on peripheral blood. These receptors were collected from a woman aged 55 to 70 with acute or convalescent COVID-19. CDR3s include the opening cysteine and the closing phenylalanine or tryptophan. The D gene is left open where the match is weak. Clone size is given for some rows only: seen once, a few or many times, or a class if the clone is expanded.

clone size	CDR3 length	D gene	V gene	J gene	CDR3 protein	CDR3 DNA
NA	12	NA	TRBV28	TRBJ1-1	CASSQQEIEAFF	TGTGCCAGCAGTCAACAGGAGATCGAAGCTTTCTTT
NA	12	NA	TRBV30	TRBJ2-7	CAWRRASYEQYF	TGTGCCTGGAGGAGGGCCAGCTACGAGCAGTACTTC
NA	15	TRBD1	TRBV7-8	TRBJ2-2	CASSPRQGKSGELFF	TGTGCCAGCAGCCCTCGACAGGGGAAGAGCGGGGAGCTGTTTTTT
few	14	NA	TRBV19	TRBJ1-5	CASSIGQSNQPQHF	TGTGCCAGTAGTATCGGACAGAGCAATCAGCCCCAGCATTTT
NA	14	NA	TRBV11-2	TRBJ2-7	CASSLGDSNYEQYF	TGTGCCAGCAGCTTAGGTGACAGCAACTACGAGCAGTACTTC
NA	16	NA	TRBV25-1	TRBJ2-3	CASSDKRVLSTDTQYF	TGTGCCAGCAGTGATAAGCGGGTACTGAGCACAGATACGCAGTATTTT
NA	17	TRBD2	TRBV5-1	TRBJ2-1	CASSSLKGGRALDEQFF	TGCGCCAGCAGCTCGCTCAAAGGCGGGAGGGCCCTCGATGAGCAGTTCTTC
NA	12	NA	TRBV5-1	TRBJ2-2	CASSRLVGELFF	TGCGCCAGCAGTAGACTTGTCGGGGAGCTGTTTTTT
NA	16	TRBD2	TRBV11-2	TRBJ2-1	CASSLVGTSGYNEQFF	TGTGCCAGCAGCTTAGTGGGGACTAGCGGCTACAATGAGCAGTTCTTC
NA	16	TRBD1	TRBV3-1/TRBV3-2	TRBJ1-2	CASSQAGQGVVDGYTF	TGTGCCAGCAGCCAAGCGGGACAGGGGGTGGTCGATGGCTACACCTTC
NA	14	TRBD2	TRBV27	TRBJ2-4	CASRPSGEKNIQYF	TGTGCCAGCCGACCTAGCGGGGAAAAAAACATTCAGTACTTC
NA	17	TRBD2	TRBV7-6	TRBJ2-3	CASSLGGTSGRPDTQYF	TGTGCCAGCAGCTTAGGGGGGACTAGCGGGAGACCAGATACGCAGTATTTT
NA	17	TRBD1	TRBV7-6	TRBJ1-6	CASSPTGTGVNNSPLHF	TGTGCCAGCAGCCCTACCGGGACAGGAGTTAATAATTCACCCCTCCACTTT
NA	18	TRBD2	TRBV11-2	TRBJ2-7	CASSLDLGLAGGRNEQYF	TGTGCCAGCAGCTTAGATCTGGGACTAGCGGGAGGGCGGAACGAGCAGTACTTC
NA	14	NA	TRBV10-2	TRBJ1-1	CASIMGLSHTEAFF	TGCGCCAGCATCATGGGACTAAGTCACACTGAAGCTTTCTTT
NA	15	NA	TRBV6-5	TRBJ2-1	CASRKTVAPYNEQFF	TGTGCCAGCAGAAAGACAGTTGCCCCCTACAATGAGCAGTTCTTC
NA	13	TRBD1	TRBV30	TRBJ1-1	CAWDRETNTEAFF	TGTGCCTGGGACAGGGAGACCAACACTGAAGCTTTCTTT
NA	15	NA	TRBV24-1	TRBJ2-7	CATWVQVRIGVEQYF	TGTGCCACCTGGGTGCAAGTGCGGATAGGAGTCGAGCAGTACTTC
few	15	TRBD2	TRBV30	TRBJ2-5	CAWSVLTGRGETQYF	TGTGCCTGGAGTGTACTAACCGGGAGGGGAGAGACCCAGTACTTC
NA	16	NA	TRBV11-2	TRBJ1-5	CASSLDIGSGNQPQHF	TGTGCCAGCAGCTTAGATATCGGTTCGGGCAATCAGCCCCAGCATTTT
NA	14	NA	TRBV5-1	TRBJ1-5	CASSQQGGNQPQHF	TGCGCCAGCAGTCAACAGGGCGGGAATCAGCCCCAGCATTTT
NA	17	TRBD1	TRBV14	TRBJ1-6	CASSHHRPGQSYSPLHF	TGTGCCAGCAGCCATCATAGACCGGGACAGTCCTATTCACCCCTCCACTTT
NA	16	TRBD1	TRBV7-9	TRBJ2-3	CASSFRDRGRGDTQYF	TGTGCCAGCAGCTTCCGGGACAGGGGGCGCGGAGATACGCAGTATTTT
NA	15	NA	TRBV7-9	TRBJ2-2	CASSLAGTNTGELFF	TGTGCCAGCAGCTTAGCCGGGACGAACACCGGGGAGCTGTTTTTT
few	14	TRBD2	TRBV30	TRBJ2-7	CAWKSSGITYEQYF	TGTGCCTGGAAGTCTAGCGGGATTACCTACGAGCAGTACTTC
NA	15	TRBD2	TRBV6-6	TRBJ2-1	CASTSLAGTYNEQFF	TGTGCCAGCACCTCTCTAGCGGGGACATACAATGAGCAGTTCTTC
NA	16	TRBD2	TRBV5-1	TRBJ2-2	CASSSTSGTNTGELFF	TGCGCCAGCAGTTCCACTAGCGGAACGAACACCGGGGAGCTGTTTTTT
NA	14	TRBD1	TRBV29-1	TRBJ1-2	CSVLSSQGAGGYTF	TGCAGCGTTCTTTCGTCACAGGGGGCCGGTGGCTACACCTTC
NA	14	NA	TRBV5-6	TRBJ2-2	CASSLPANTGELFF	TGTGCCAGCAGCTTGCCGGCGAACACCGGGGAGCTGTTTTTT
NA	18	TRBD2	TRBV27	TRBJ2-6	CASSLLASGYSGANVLTF	TGTGCCAGCAGTTTACTGGCTAGCGGTTACTCTGGGGCCAACGTCCTGACTTTC
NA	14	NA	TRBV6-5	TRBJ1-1	CASSLFMEVAEAFF	TGTGCCAGCAGTCTTTTCATGGAGGTTGCTGAAGCTTTCTTT
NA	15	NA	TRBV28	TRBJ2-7	CASSQDTFRNYEQYF	TGTGCCAGCAGTCAGGACACTTTCCGAAACTACGAGCAGTACTTC
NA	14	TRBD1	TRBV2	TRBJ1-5	CASRPGQINQPQHF	TGTGCCAGCCGACCGGGACAGATAAATCAGCCCCAGCATTTT
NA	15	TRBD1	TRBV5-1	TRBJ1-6	CASSGPGQFDSPLHF	TGCGCCAGCTCGGGGCCGGGACAGTTCGATTCACCCCTCCACTTT
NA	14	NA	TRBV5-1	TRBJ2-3	CASSPGTTSNTQYF	TGCGCCAGCAGCCCAGGGACAACCAGCAATACGCAGTATTTT
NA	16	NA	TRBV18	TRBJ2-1	CASSPVLGLENNEQFF	TGTGCCAGCTCACCCGTCTTGGGGCTAGAGAACAATGAGCAGTTCTTC
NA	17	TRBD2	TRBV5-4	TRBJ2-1	CASSLGSGLAETHGQFF	TGTGCCAGCAGCTTAGGCTCTGGGCTAGCGGAAACCCATGGGCAGTTCTTC
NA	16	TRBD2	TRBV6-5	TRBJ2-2	CASSFGTSGFLGELFF	TGTGCCAGCAGTTTCGGGACTAGCGGGTTCTTAGGGGAGCTGTTTTTT
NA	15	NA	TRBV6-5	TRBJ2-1	CASSYSPGAEWEQFF	TGTGCCAGCAGTTACTCGCCTGGGGCGGAATGGGAGCAGTTCTTC
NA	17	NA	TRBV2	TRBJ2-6	CASRRRTDHSGANVLTF	TGTGCCAGCAGACGGAGGACAGACCACTCTGGGGCCAACGTCCTGACTTTC
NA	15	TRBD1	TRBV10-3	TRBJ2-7	CAISEIGQGAYEQYF	TGTGCCATCAGTGAGATAGGACAGGGGGCCTACGAGCAGTACTTC
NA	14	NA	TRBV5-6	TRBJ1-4	CASSLGPRGEKLFF	TGTGCCAGCAGCTTGGGGCCCCGGGGTGAAAAACTGTTTTTT
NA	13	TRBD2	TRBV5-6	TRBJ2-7	CASSLGLGYEQYF	TGTGCCAGCAGCCTGGGACTAGGCTACGAGCAGTACTTC
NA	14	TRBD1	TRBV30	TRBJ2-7	CAWNHGQGADEQYF	TGTGCCTGGAACCACGGACAGGGGGCGGACGAGCAGTACTTC
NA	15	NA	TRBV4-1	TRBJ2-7	CASSQVYGIDYEQYF	TGCGCCAGCAGCCAAGTATACGGGATTGACTACGAGCAGTACTTC
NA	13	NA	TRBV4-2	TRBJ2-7	CASSQGLHYEQYF	TGTGCCAGCAGCCAAGGACTCCACTACGAGCAGTACTTC
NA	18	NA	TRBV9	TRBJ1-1	CASSDVRMHVNSNTEAFF	TGTGCCAGCAGCGATGTCCGAATGCACGTTAACTCGAACACTGAAGCTTTCTTT